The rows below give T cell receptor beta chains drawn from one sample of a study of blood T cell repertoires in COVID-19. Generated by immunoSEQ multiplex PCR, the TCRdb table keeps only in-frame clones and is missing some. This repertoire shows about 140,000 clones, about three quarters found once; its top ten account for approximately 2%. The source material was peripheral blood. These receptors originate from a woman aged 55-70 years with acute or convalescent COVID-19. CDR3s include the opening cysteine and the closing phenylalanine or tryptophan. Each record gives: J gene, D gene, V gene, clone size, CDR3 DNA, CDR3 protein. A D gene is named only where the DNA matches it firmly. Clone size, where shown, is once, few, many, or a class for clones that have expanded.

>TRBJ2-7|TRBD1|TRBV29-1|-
TGCAGCGTTGAGACAGGGAGTTACGAGCAGTACTTC
CSVETGSYEQYF
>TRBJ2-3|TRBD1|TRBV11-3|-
TGTGCCAGCAGCCGGGACAGGAGCACAGATACGCAGTATTTT
CASSRDRSTDTQYF
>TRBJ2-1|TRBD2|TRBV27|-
TGTGCCAGCAGTTTCATTACTCTAGCGGGCAACTACAATGAGCAGTTCTTC
CASSFITLAGNYNEQFF
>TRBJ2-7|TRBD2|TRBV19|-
TGTGCCAGTAGCACGGTATTAGCGGGAGCATACTACGAGCAGTACTTC
CASSTVLAGAYYEQYF
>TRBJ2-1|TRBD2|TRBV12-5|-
TGTGCTAGTGGTTTTACTAGCGGCCACAATGAGCAGTTCTTC
CASGFTSGHNEQFF
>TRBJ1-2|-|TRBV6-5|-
TGTGCCAGCACAGGGTATCGCTATGGCTACACCTTC
CASTGYRYGYTF
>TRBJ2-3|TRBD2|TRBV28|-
TGTGCCAGCAGTTTAAGCGGGAACACAGATACGCAGTATTTT
CASSLSGNTDTQYF
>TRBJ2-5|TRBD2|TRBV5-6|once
TGTGCCAGCAGCCGTTCCAGAGTGGGACTAGCGGCGGGTGAGACCCAGTACTTC
CASSRSRVGLAAGETQYF
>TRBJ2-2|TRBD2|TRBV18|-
TGTGCCAGCTCACGTCCCGGGACTAGCCCCCACCGGGAGCTGTTTTTT
CASSRPGTSPHRELFF
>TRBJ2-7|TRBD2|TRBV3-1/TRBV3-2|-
TGTGCCAGCAGTCCCGGACTAGACTACGAGCAGTACTTC
CASSPGLDYEQYF
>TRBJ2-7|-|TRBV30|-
TGTGCCTGGAGTCCCGGGTTCCGCGAGCAGTACTTC
CAWSPGFREQYF
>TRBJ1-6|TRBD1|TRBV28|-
TGTGCCAGCAGTGACTGGACAGGGGATAATTCACCCCTCCACTTT
CASSDWTGDNSPLHF
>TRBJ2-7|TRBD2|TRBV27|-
TGTGCCAGCAGTACCGGGACTAGCGGGAGTCGGGAGCAGTACTTC
CASSTGTSGSREQYF
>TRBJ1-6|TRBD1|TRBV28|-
TGTGCCAGCAGTGAGAGACAGGGTCAACGTTCACCCCTCCACTTT
CASSERQGQRSPLHF
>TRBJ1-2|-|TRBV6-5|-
TGTGTCAGCGCGCCTGGGCTCCGGGAGGGCTACACCTTC
CVSAPGLREGYTF
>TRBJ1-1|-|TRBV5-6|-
TGTGCCAGCAGCTTGGCCGGGGGGAACACTGAAGCTTTCTTT
CASSLAGGNTEAFF
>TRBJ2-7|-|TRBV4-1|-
TGCGCCAGCAGCCAGGGGAGAGACTACGAGCAGTACTTC
CASSQGRDYEQYF
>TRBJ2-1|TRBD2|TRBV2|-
TGTGCCAGCAGTGAAATAGGGCTAGCGGACTACAATGAGCAGTTCTTC
CASSEIGLADYNEQFF
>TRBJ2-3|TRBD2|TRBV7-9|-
TGTGCCAACCTACTAGCGGGCACAGATACGCAGTATTTT
CANLLAGTDTQYF
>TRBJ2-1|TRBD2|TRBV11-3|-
TGTGCCAGCAGCGCGGGAGGCTTAGGATACAATGAGCAGTTCTTC
CASSAGGLGYNEQFF
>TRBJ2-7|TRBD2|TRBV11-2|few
TGTGCCAGCAGTAGTCCTAGCGGGAGGTACGAGCAGTACTTC
CASSSPSGRYEQYF
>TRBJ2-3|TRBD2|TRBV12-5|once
TGTGCTAGTGGTTTGGGTCTAGCGGGACTCACAGATACGCAGTATTTT
CASGLGLAGLTDTQYF
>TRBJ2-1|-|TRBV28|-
TGTGCCAGCAGCCTGGGAGGTTTATATGAGCAGTTCTTC
CASSLGGLYEQFF
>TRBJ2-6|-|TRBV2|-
TGTGCCAGCAGTGGAGGGGGCTCTGGGGCCAACGTCCTGACTTTC
CASSGGGSGANVLTF
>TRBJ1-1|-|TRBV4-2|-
TGTGCCAGCAGCCAAGGGGGCAGGATAGAAGCTTTCTTT
CASSQGGRIEAFF
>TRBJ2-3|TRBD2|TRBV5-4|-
TGTGCCAGCAGATCCACACTAGCGGCTAGCACAGATACGCAGTATTTT
CASRSTLAASTDTQYF
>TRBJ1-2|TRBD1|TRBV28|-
TGTGCCAGCAGTTATGGGACAGGCGCTAACTATGGCTACACCTTC
CASSYGTGANYGYTF
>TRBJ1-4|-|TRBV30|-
TGTGCCTGGAGTCAGGACTTAAGGAACGAAAAACTGTTTTTT
CAWSQDLRNEKLFF
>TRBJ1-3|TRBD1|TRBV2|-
TGTGCCACCTCTGCGGAGGGACAGAGGGGAAACACCATATATTTT
CATSAEGQRGNTIYF
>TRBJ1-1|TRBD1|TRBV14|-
TGTGCCAGCAGCCAAGTCGGACAGGGTATCGCTTTCTTT
CASSQVGQGIAFF
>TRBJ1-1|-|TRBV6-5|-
TGTGCCAGCAACAAGGGGGGGGTCCTTGAAGCTTTCTTT
CASNKGGVLEAFF